These 17 T cell receptor beta chains came from one sample sequenced in a study of OX40 agonist ivuxolimab in advanced cancers. TCRdb's table, derived via immunoSEQ multiplex PCR, lists solely in-frame clones and lacks some. The sample has 46,000 or so clones; around 77% are singletons. Sample: CD4+ or CD8+ T cells sorted from blood, taken in a trial of the OX40 agonist ivuxolimab. These receptors originate from an adult with an advanced solid tumor such as melanoma, head and neck, liver or kidney cancer.

Points on this clone: This specimen includes other DNA sequences encoding the same CDR3. V usage is TRBV6-1 and J usage is TRBJ2-3; 11 bases align to TRBD2. The CDR3 runs 15 residues. Germline trimming cut 6 bases from V and 0 bases from J; bases unmatched to any gene: 2. Looked up from germline, CDR1 is MNHNS and CDR2 is SASEGT. In nucleotides, the CDR3 is TGTGCCAGCAGGGGACTAGCGGCTAGCACAGATACGCAGTATTTT. As protein: CASRGLAASTDTQYF.

The chain links TRBV28 to TRBJ2-3; no clear D. The CDR3 is 17 amino acids. Trimming pared 5 bases from V and 0 bases from J, leaving 18 bases between. Germline CDR1 is MDHEN and CDR2 is SYDVKM. DNA of the CDR3: TGTGCCAGCAGTCTGCCCCTAATTATTTCTAGCACAGATACGCAGTATTTT. It is translated as CASSLPLIISSTDTQYF.

The chain employs TRBV19 and TRBJ2-3, with 7 bases matching TRBD1. The trim removed 5 bases at V and 5 bases at J, leaving 16 bases unmatched. In germline, CDR1 is LNHDA, CDR2 SQIVND (reference sequence). There are 17 residues in the CDR3. The CDR3 region has the DNA TGTGCCAGTAGTCCCCGAGGGGGCGCGAGGCTCAGAGATACGCAGTATTTT. It yields the protein CASSPRGGARLRDTQYF. The full variable domain, rest sourced from reference TRBV19 and TRBJ2-3, is DGGITQSPKYLFRKEGQNVTLSCEQNLNHDAMYWYRQDPGQGLRLIYYSQIVNDFQKGDIAEGYSVSREKKESFPLTVTSAQKNPTAFYLCASSPRGGARLRDTQYFGPGTRLTVL.

The chain recombines TRBV6-1 with TRBJ2-7, with unresolved D. CDR1 and CDR2 (germline): MNHNS, SASEGT. The CDR3 has 14 amino acids. The V end was cut by 3 bases, the J end by 2 bases, with 11 bases between. CDR3 nucleotides: TGTGCCAGCAGTGAGACCGGGCCAGCCTACGAGCAGTACTTC. Its translation: CASSETGPAYEQYF.

The chain carries TRBV7-2 and TRBJ1-5; 7 nucleotides align to TRBD1. The germline CDR1 and CDR2 sequences are SGHTA and FQGNSA. V shed 5 bases and J 6 bases; nucleotides not matched to a gene: 4. This CDR3 spans 13 amino acids. CDR3 region: CASSLRQGQPQHF. In DNA form, the CDR3 reads TGTGCCAGCAGCCTCAGACAGGGTCAGCCCCAGCATTTT.

This chain joins TRBV23-1 and TRBJ1-5; D may be TRBD1 (5 bases). TRBV23-1 is marked as an open reading frame, function uncertain. V lost 0 bases, J lost 1 base, and 10 bases lay in between. This CDR3 has 16 residues. The CDR3 sequence: CASSQSGRESNQPQHF. In nucleotides, the CDR3 is TGCGCCAGCAGTCAATCGGGCAGGGAAAGCAATCAGCCCCAGCATTTT.

This clone occurred once. J is TRBJ1-4 and V is TRBV4-2; tentatively, D is TRBD1 (5 bases). CDR1 is LGHNA and CDR2 is YNFKEQ in the germline V gene. The length of the CDR3 is 16 residues. Between the trimmed V and J ends, which lost 1 base and 4 bases, there was a span of 13 bases. The CDR3 sequence: CASSQVGAGINEKLFF. CDR3 nucleotides: TGTGCCAGCAGCCAAGTCGGGGCAGGGATTAATGAAAAACTGTTTTTT.

This clone occurred once. The chain combines TRBV18 with TRBJ1-1; TRBD1 is a possible D gene (5 bases). Trimming removed 4 bases at V and 0 bases at J, with 9 bases between. This CDR3 has 14 residues. Germline V gives CDR1 KGHSH, CDR2 LQKENI. The DNA for the CDR3 is TGTGCCAGCTCACTAGACAGCTTGAACACTGAAGCTTTCTTT. This translates into CASSLDSLNTEAFF.

The rearrangement links TRBV7-3 to TRBJ2-5, with D hard to call. The CDR3 consists of 14 residues. V shed 2 bases and J shed 1 base, with 8 bases lying between them. The germline CDR1 and CDR2 sequences are SGHTA and FQGTGA. The chain's CDR3 is CASSLVVSQETQYF. The CDR3 DNA follows: TGTGCCAGCAGCTTAGTCGTCAGCCAAGAGACCCAGTACTTC.

J is TRBJ2-3 and V is TRBV9; tentatively, D is TRBD2 (5 bases). The length of the CDR3 is 16 residues. Germline V gene lookup returns CDR1 SGDLS and CDR2 YYNGEE. Trimming removed 4 bases from V and 4 bases from J, with 19 bases in between. The CDR3 loop is CASSPSGSKLADTQYF. DNA for the CDR3: TGTGCCAGCAGCCCAAGCGGCTCCAAGTTGGCAGATACGCAGTATTTT.

V and J are TRBV5-8 and TRBJ1-4; 9 bases line up with TRBD1. The CDR3 is made up of 16 amino acids. With V trimmed by 4 bases and J by 6 bases, 10 bases remained unmatched. CDR1 and CDR2 from the germline V gene are SGHTS and YDEGEE. The CDR3 DNA reads as TGTGCCAGCAGCCAAGGAGACAGGGGGTTTTATGAAAAACTGTTTTTT. Amino acids: CASSQGDRGFYEKLFF. Looking up the rest from reference TRBV5-8 and TRBJ1-4 gives the full variable domain: EAGVTQSPTHLIKTRGQQATLRCSPISGHTSVYWYQQALGLGLQFLLWYDEGEERNRGNFPPRFSGRQFPNYSSELNVNALELEDSALYLCASSQGDRGFYEKLFFGSGTQLSVL.

This chain uses TRBV6-6 with TRBJ2-7; D not certain. Trimming left V 5 bases short and J 0 bases short, with 14 bases between. The germline gives CDR1 MNHNY, CDR2 SVGAGI (reference sequence). This CDR3 is 15 amino acids long. The chain's CDR3 is CASSPHPAGSYEQYF. CDR3 in DNA: TGTGCCAGCAGTCCGCACCCGGCAGGCTCCTACGAGCAGTACTTC.

This clone was observed a few times. The chain employs TRBV19 and TRBJ2-5, with D tentatively TRBD2 (5 bases). Germline assignment: CDR1 LNHDA and CDR2 SQIVND (reference sequence). CDR3 length equals 14 residues. Trimming pared 3 bases from V and 5 bases from J, leaving 13 bases between. The CDR3 DNA reads as TGTGCCAGTAGTATTTCTAGCAATACGGAGACCCAGTACTTC. This sequence encodes CASSISSNTETQYF.

The chain is built from TRBV19 and TRBJ2-5; D possibly corresponds to TRBD1 (5 bases). The length of the CDR3 is 14 residues. Germline values: CDR1 LNHDA, CDR2 SQIVND (reference sequence). Trimming took off 2 bases at V and 4 bases at J, with 11 bases between the two ends. CDR3 DNA: TGTGCCAGTAGTATACAGGGATTCCGAGAGACCCAGTACTTC. It yields the protein CASSIQGFRETQYF.

V is TRBV6-1 and J is TRBJ1-5; 9 positions match TRBD1. Looked up from germline, CDR1 is MNHNS and CDR2 is SASEGT. The V segment lost 5 bases and the J segment 4 bases; nucleotides outside the gene matches: 6. The CDR3 is 15 amino acids. This chain's CDR3 is CASSSGQGMNQPQHF. For the CDR3, the DNA is TGTGCCAGCAGTTCAGGACAGGGGATGAATCAGCCCCAGCATTTT.

This chain links TRBV29-1 with TRBJ2-3; D uncertain. Germline V gives CDR1 SQVTM, CDR2 ANQGSEA. There are 13 residues in the CDR3. V gave up 6 bases and J gave up 3 bases, with 13 bases separating them. The CDR3 bases are TGCAGCGTGGCAGCGCAACAAACAGATACGCAGTATTTT. Amino acids: CSVAAQQTDTQYF.

This chain uses TRBV5-1 with TRBJ1-2; the match to TRBD1 covers 7 bases. The trim removed 0 bases at V and 7 bases at J, leaving 3 bases unmatched. The CDR3 is 13 residues long. Germline values: CDR1 SGHRS, CDR2 YFSETQ. This chain's CDR3 is CASSLEGAVGYTF. As DNA, the CDR3 is TGCGCCAGCAGCTTGGAGGGGGCCGTTGGCTACACCTTC.